This paragraph reports one T cell receptor (beta chain). Which antigen it targets is not known. Within one base of it there is no much larger clone, and no base qualities were kept. The data originate from a study of cytomegalovirus exposure and HLA in healthy donors (dated by TCRdb to the late 2010s). Concerning the study at large: According to an earlier analysis of around 600 of the donors, about 180 million T cells yielded 120 million or so unique TCR beta sequences and approximately 300 Gb of sequence data. About 280 gigabases of sequencing data and roughly 90 million unique TCR sequences were included in an early release covering 550 to 800 HLA-typed donors. The study used immunosequencing to profile the T cell repertoires of approximately 650 subjects and linked those repertoires to cytomegalovirus serostatus. All discovery cohort repertoires had been generated on a single sequencing platform. HLA typing included class I and class II loci at four-digit resolution. Of the 300 to 500 genotyped donors, less than 90% were placed in the genetic ancestry cluster associated with self-reported Caucasian donors. Among 300 to 450 genotyped donors of the cohort, an average of around 240,000 unique TCR beta nucleotide sequences were sequenced per donor, around 18% of them non-productive. Typing coverage differed by locus: A, B, C, DRB1 and DQB1 were typed in roughly 620-630 donors, DQA1 in about 560, DPA1 in 600 to 610, and DPB1 in approximately 450. In addition to the first cohort of 500 to 850 subjects, a separate validation cohort of 120 different subjects was used. Alongside the repertoire data, information on donor age, sex, ethnicity and CMV serostatus was compiled. An earlier analysis of several hundred of the donors applied high-throughput TCR beta sequencing to assess whether each TCR beta V gene segment acted as functional or pseudogenic. High-throughput TCR immunosequencing, statistical association of individual TCRs with disease status, and machine learning were combined to predict cytomegalovirus infection status. In a later analysis, previously published TCR beta repertoires from several hundred donors were re-analyzed and high-resolution HLA genotyping was added so that TCR occurrence patterns could be studied. Rather than drawing on any new phenotypic data, the later analysis identified candidate immune exposures from TCR beta sequences and the way those sequences occurred across donors. Several DR-DQ haplotypes were treated as single units for association and clustering because of strong linkage in the cohort. A later genetic analysis took genome-wide SNP genotypes for about three fifths of the 666 donors and used that subset as a discovery cohort. The study was designed to test whether signatures of past pathogen exposure could be identified by cataloging public T cell receptors.

From the germline V gene, CDR1 is SQVTM and CDR2 is ANQGSEA. Unmatched junction bases come to 8, with V trimmed by 3 bases and J by 2 bases. The CDR3 goes from the cysteine to the phenylalanine over 15 residues. Here the CDR3 DNA is all that survives: 45 bases in frame from base 1. The cohort consisted of some 670 healthy bone marrow donors. At the time of sampling, every cohort member was nominally healthy, though immune exposures that went unrecorded were likely present. The donor was CMV seronegative and was included in the group of under 450 seronegative cohort members. Every donor gave a peripheral blood sample, and the peripheral blood mononuclear cells from that sample were used for TCR beta sequencing. The Qiagen DNeasy Blood Extraction Kit was used to extract genomic DNA from the blood cell samples. Results and caveats for the whole study, not just this receptor: A later analysis found that most CMV-associated TCR beta chains appeared HLA-restricted, with HLA associations seemingly driven largely by CMV exposure. The study gave a list of some 150 TCR beta chains associated with cytomegalovirus. In a later analysis, TCR association rates were found to vary across HLA loci, with the most associated TCRs seen for DRB1 alleles and the fewest for HLA-C alleles. Correlated functional status among segregating V segments might reflect linkage disequilibrium, but an unknown experimental factor could not be ruled out. Some 16 rarely observed V segments, including chromosome 9 orphons, were excluded from the earlier analysis of just under 600 of the donors because counts were too low. A cluster of highly shared sequence variants was judged likely to represent a technical artifact of the sequencing pipeline. A further reported finding was that TCR beta sequences accurately predicted the HLA-A and HLA-B alleles for most subjects in the first cohort. In a later analysis, some 17,000 TCR beta sequences were associated with specific HLA alleles at a false discovery rate of 0.05. For the cohort, immune exposure information was limited to CMV serostatus. The authors suggested that the approach could potentially be extended to other disease states and immunological phenotypes. While some public TCRs were present in many individuals, most TCR sequences turned up only very rarely across donors. Strong co-occurrence of HLA alleles, especially DR and DQ, made assigning TCR associations to individual alleles difficult. Cytomegalovirus status was reported to be diagnosed by the classifier with high specificity and sensitivity in both the original and validation cohorts. In a later analysis, several top co-occurrence clusters were reported to appear linked to parvovirus B19, influenza, CMV and Epstein-Barr virus. Because HLA typing was unavailable for some donors at each locus, only the typed subset was used in association tests. A few of the identified cytomegalovirus-associated TCR beta chains were confirmed in vitro to be specific for cytomegalovirus antigens. The cohort was sequenced for TCR beta chains only, and without alpha or paired-chain data the features that could be detected were limited. Presence/absence analyses assumed roughly uniform sequencing depth across donors, an assumption that may not hold. A later genetic analysis associated a missense DCLRE1C variant with V-gene and J-gene trimming of TCR beta chains, and an independent cohort replicated the association. According to a later genetic analysis, donors in an Asian-associated ancestry cluster had fewer N-insertions in productive TCRs than the roughly 670-donor mean. A later analysis found that HLA-associated TCR beta chains were more clonally expanded and had lower generation probabilities than equally common non-associated chains. In an earlier analysis of 450 to 750 of the donors, most TCR beta V segments appeared in productive rearrangements about 90% or about 30% of the time, broadly matching IMGT annotations. Because the 87-base-pair reads could not distinguish some IMGT-functional V segments, including TRBV6-2 and TRBV6-3, those segments were excluded.

The method behind the library was the immunoSEQ multiplex PCR assay. For the multiplex PCR, a mixture combining 60 forward primers for TCR Vbeta segments and 13 reverse primers for TCR Jbeta segments was used. The CDR3 region of rearranged TCR beta genes was amplified from genomic DNA by a multiplex PCR assay. The Illumina HiSeq System was used to sequence the amplified TCR beta libraries as 87-base-pair reads. Processing in the source paper ran as follows. Across the 500 to 750 repertoires, a later analysis counted approximately 83 million unique TCR beta chains, roughly 11 million of which were shared by at least two donors. Raw reads were error-corrected and collapsed into unique sequences with a nearest-neighbor algorithm that merged closely related sequences to remove PCR and sequencing errors. V, D and J gene segments were assigned by aligning CDR3 sequences to IMGT reference sequences. For a sequence to be retained, a match of at least six nucleotides to both a V gene segment and a J gene segment was required. A rearrangement was called productive if the CDR3 had no stop codons and remained in frame with V and J, and every other rearrangement was called non-productive. Following IMGT convention, CDR3 was defined as the stretch from the second conserved V-encoded cysteine to the conserved J-encoded phenylalanine. In an earlier analysis of 500 to 650 of the donors, sequences lacking an unambiguous match to a single V gene segment were excluded. In an earlier analysis of some 590 of the donors, V segments were called functional above 56.7% productive rearrangements and were called segregating when the between-donor standard deviation exceeded 5%. To diagnose cytomegalovirus status from the catalog of TCR beta chain sequences, a statistical classification framework was built. A later analysis assigned V and J genes by comparing TCR nucleotide sequences with IMGT/GENE-DB human TR gene sequences. A later analysis assigned CDR3 sequences and most-parsimonious VDJ recombination scenarios with the TCRdist pipeline. In a later analysis, each TCR beta chain was defined by its CDR3 amino acid sequence together with its V-gene family, and reads without a unique V-gene family were excluded. To address suspected cross-contamination and a sequencing artifact, a later analysis removed some 620 highly shared, low-generation-probability nucleotide sequences. In a later analysis, a clonal expansion index was calculated for each public chain from normalized within-repertoire ranks of inferred template counts. In a later analysis, generation probabilities were computed with a VDJ recombination model fitted to out-of-frame rearrangements, and the resulting probabilities were checked against IGoR. In a later analysis, TCR-TCR, TCR-HLA and TCR-CMV co-occurrence was scored with hypergeometric tests, and a repertoire-size bias correction was applied to TCR pairs. In a later analysis, false discovery rates were estimated by permuting HLA or CMV assignments 20 times. A later analysis grouped co-occurring TCRs with DBSCAN, adding TCRdist sequence similarity when clustering within HLA-allele-positive subsets. For co-occurrence clustering, repertoires with fewer than 30,000 or more than 120,000 public chains were excluded, along with a handful of repertoires with anomalous nucleotide sharing. Held by TCRdb, this immuneACCESS table contains in-frame sequences only and omits some clones. Under half of the omission traces to an unresolved V gene where checked; the cause of the rest is unknown. V and J calls and clone size are copied from that table; D and trimming were computed from the DNA. The sample table shows 200,000 to 250,000 clones, and about 78% are seen once. Around 3.9% of the sample belongs to the ten largest clones.

The origin of this receptor is a male donor in good health and CMV-seronegative. The rearranged chain carries TRBV29-1 and TRBJ2-7; TRBD1 fits 9 bases in the junction. The sample comprised PBMCs. CDR3 sequence: CSVERFGQGTYEQYF. In nucleotides, the sequence is TGCAGCGTTGAGCGGTTTGGACAGGGGACCTACGAGCAGTACTTC.